One and the same sample provided the 12 T cell receptor beta chains below, sequenced in a study of T cell responses to AZD1222 COVID-19 vaccine. Method: immunoSEQ multiplex PCR; TCRdb's copy keeps in-frame clones and lacks some. The sample lists some 150,000 clones; approximately 90% were seen once. The material was peripheral blood, obtained on day 0 of AZD1222 vaccination. All receptors derive from an adult in good health.

The chain recombines TRBV5-5 with TRBJ2-1; 11 bases are a match to TRBD2. V gave up 5 bases and J gave up 5 bases; unmatched junction bases: 9. The CDR3 sequence is 16 residues long. The germline V gene has CDR1 SGHKS and CDR2 YYEKEE (reference sequence). The CDR3 reads CASSNQLAGGHNEQFF. Written as DNA, the CDR3 is TGTGCCAGCAGTAATCAGCTAGCGGGAGGTCACAATGAGCAGTTCTTC.

The chain is built from TRBV9 and TRBJ1-3; D is undetermined. This CDR3 has 14 residues. The germline gives CDR1 SGDLS, CDR2 YYNGEE. V was trimmed by 0 bases and J by 4 bases, leaving 8 bases between them. For the CDR3, the DNA is TGTGCCAGCAGCGTAGATAGGGTCGGAAACACCATATATTTT. The encoded protein is CASSVDRVGNTIYF.

The V call is TRBV5-1, the J call TRBJ1-2; 7 bases map to TRBD1. CDR3 length: 12 residues. V lost 4 bases and J lost 8; bases outside the gene matches: 5. CDR1 is SGHRS, CDR2 YFSETQ, per germline. The chain's CDR3 is CASSRTGEGYTF. The CDR3 DNA reads as TGCGCCAGCAGCAGGACAGGAGAAGGCTACACCTTC. Drawing the rest from reference TRBV5-1 and TRBJ1-2, the complete variable domain is KAGVTQTPRYLIKTRGQQVTLSCSPISGHRSVSWYQQTPGQGLQFLFEYFSETQRNKGNFPGRFSGRQFSNSRSEMNVSTLELGDSALYLCASSRTGEGYTFGSGTRLTVV.

The V gene is TRBV28, the J gene TRBJ2-7, with 8 bases lining up with TRBD1. With V trimmed by 3 bases and J by 4 bases, 8 bases remained unmatched. Per the germline V gene, CDR1 is MDHEN and CDR2 is SYDVKM. The CDR3 runs to 15 residues. The CDR3 region is CASSFPGQGQYEQYF. In DNA form, the CDR3 reads TGTGCCAGCAGTTTTCCCGGACAGGGACAATACGAGCAGTACTTC. The full variable domain, with the rest looked up from reference TRBV28 and TRBJ2-7, is DVKVTQSSRYLVKRTGEKVFLECVQDMDHENMFWYRQDPGLGLRLIYFSYDVKMKEKGDIPEGYSVSREKKERFSLILESASTNQTSMYLCASSFPGQGQYEQYFGPGTRLTVT.

The chain is built from TRBV9 and TRBJ1-4, with D possibly matching TRBD1 (5 bases). Trimming removed 0 bases at V and 8 bases at J, with 8 bases between. Germline V lookup: CDR1 SGDLS, CDR2 YYNGEE. There are 13 residues in the CDR3. CDR3 sequence: CASSVGTGEKLFF. In nucleotides, the CDR3 is TGTGCCAGCAGCGTAGGCACAGGCGAAAAACTGTTTTTT.

The CDR3 DNA follows: TGTGCCAGCAGTTTACAGTCCCCTAGCGGGAGGGGGGTTGTCTCCTACGAGCAGTACTTC. Amino acids: CASSLQSPSGRGVVSYEQYF. The J gene is TRBJ2-7, the V gene TRBV27, with TRBD2 matching 12 bases. Germline-derived CDR1 and CDR2 are MNHEY and SMNVEV (reference sequence). J gave up 0 bases and V 2 bases, and 14 bases lay outside the gene matches. CDR3 size: 20 residues.

The V and J genes are TRBV7-2 and TRBJ1-5; perhaps TRBD1 as D (5 bases). Germline V gives CDR1 SGHTA, CDR2 FQGNSA. CDR3 size: 14 residues. The V and J ends lost 4 bases and 2 bases respectively, with 9 bases between them. The CDR3 DNA reads as TGTGCCAGCAGCTGGGACGGCCGCAATCAGCCCCAGCATTTT. Encoded protein: CASSWDGRNQPQHF.

The chain links TRBV9 to TRBJ2-3; 8 positions agree with TRBD2. The CDR3 extends over 15 amino acids. V shed 4 bases and J 4 bases; nucleotides not matched to a gene: 8. CDR1 and CDR2 (germline): SGDLS, YYNGEE. CDR3 coding DNA: TGTGCCAGCAGCTCCAAAGCGGGAGTCGCAGATACGCAGTATTTT. Its translation is CASSSKAGVADTQYF. The whole variable domain, filled in from reference TRBV9 and TRBJ2-3, reads DSGVTQTPKHLITATGQRVTLRCSPRSGDLSVYWYQQSLDQGLQFLIQYYNGEERAKGNILERFSAQQFPDLHSELNLSSLELGDSALYFCASSSKAGVADTQYFGPGTRLTVL.

Here the CDR3 reads CASSLAGRGSTDTQYF. Written as DNA, the CDR3 is TGTGCCAGCAGCTTGGCCGGGCGGGGTAGCACAGATACGCAGTATTTT. V gene TRBV5-4 combines with J gene TRBJ2-3, with D perhaps matching TRBD2 (6 bases). CDR1 SGHNT and CDR2 YYREEE come from the germline V gene (reference sequence). This CDR3 is 16 amino acids long. The V and J ends lost 0 bases and 0 bases respectively, with 11 bases between them.

The genes are TRBV9 and TRBJ2-7, with TRBD1 as a possible D gene (6 bases). The V end was cut by 4 bases, the J end by 0 bases, with 17 bases between. CDR3 length equals 16 residues. Per the germline V gene, CDR1 is SGDLS and CDR2 is YYNGEE. Written as DNA, the CDR3 is TGTGCCAGCAGCCCAGTGGACAGTGTTACCTCCTACGAGCAGTACTTC. It codes for CASSPVDSVTSYEQYF.

The gene calls are TRBV7-2 and TRBJ1-4; D ambiguous. The germline CDR1 and CDR2 sequences are SGHTA and FQGNSA. Deletions cut 4 bases from V and 4 bases from J, with 13 bases between. This CDR3 has 15 residues. This chain's CDR3 is CASSSDGYYNEKLFF. CDR3 in DNA: TGTGCCAGCAGCTCGGACGGGTACTATAATGAAAAACTGTTTTTT.

The chain uses TRBV4-1 and TRBJ2-1; D gene uncertain. CDR1 and CDR2 (germline): MGHRA, YSYEKL. The CDR3 runs 15 residues. Trimming stripped 4 bases from V and 2 bases from J, with 12 bases between. Written as DNA, the CDR3 is TGCGCCAGCAGCCCCGGGCCGACTGCCTACAATGAGCAGTTCTTC. This translates into CASSPGPTAYNEQFF.